The clone carrying this T cell receptor beta chain was seen at least ten times. The CDR3 spans 13 residues. V was trimmed by 4 bases and J by 3 bases, leaving 7 bases between them. CDR1 ENHRY and CDR2 SYGVKD come from the germline V gene. MiXCR was run by TCRdb on the RT-PCR reads, yielding one entry per CDR3 protein. The data contain approximately 720,000 distinct CDR3 sequences, about 14% of them seen just once; the ten biggest clones take up 3.6%. The sample taken for sequencing was memory CD4+ T cells from blood. The source of this sequence is a female donor in good health, serving as a healthy control. The V call is TRBV10-3, the J call TRBJ1-5; D not resolved. CDR3 DNA: TGTGCCATCAGTGGACTGGACAATCAGCCCCAGCATTTT. The encoded protein is CAISGLDNQPQHF.